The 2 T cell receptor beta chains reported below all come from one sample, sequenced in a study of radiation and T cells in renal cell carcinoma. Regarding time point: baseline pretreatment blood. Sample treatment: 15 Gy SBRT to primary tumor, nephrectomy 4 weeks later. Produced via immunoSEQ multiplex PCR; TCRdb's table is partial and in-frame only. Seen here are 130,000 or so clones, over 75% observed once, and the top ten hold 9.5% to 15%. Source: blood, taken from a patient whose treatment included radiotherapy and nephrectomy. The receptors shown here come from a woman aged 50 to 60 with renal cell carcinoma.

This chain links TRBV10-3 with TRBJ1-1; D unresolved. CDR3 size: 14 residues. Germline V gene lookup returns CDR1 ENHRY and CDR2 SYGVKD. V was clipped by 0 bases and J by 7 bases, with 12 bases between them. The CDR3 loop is CAISESSDHFEAFF. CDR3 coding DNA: TGTGCCATCAGTGAGTCTTCTGATCATTTTGAAGCTTTCTTT.

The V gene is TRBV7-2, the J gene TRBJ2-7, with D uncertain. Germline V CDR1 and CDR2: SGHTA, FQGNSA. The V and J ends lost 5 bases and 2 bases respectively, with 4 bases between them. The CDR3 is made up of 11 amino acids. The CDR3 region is CASSPAYEQYF. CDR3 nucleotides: TGTGCCAGCAGCCCGGCCTACGAGCAGTACTTC. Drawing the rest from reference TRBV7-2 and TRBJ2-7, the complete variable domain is GAGVSQSPSNKVTEKGKDVELRCDPISGHTALYWYRQSLGQGLEFLIYFQGNSAPDKSGLPSDRFSAERTGGSVSTLTIQRTQQEDSAVYLCASSPAYEQYFGPGTRLTVT.